One sample yielded the 2 T cell receptor beta chains listed below, sequenced in a study of T-cell reconstitution after alpha-beta-depleted transplantation in children (dated by TCRdb to the mid-2010s). To prepare the library, PCR was applied. TCRdb lists the instrument as Illumina HiSeq 2500. TCR library preparation used molecular barcoding, with unique molecular identifiers applied to normalize quantification of the TCRbeta repertoire. The public reads were reprocessed in TCRdb via fastp at Q25 and MiXCR, keeping in-frame beta chains. CDR3 protein duplicates are merged, each entry listing the most common genes and DNA. The sample has over 200,000 distinct CDR3 sequences on record, 9.5% to 13% of them singletons. The ten largest clones add up to under 30% of the sample. The intended sense of this specimen's treatment or condition label: allogeneic hematopoietic cell transplantation with graft depleted of TCRalphabeta T cells and CD19 B cells.

The input for sequencing was PBMCs, taken before TCRalphabeta/CD19-depleted stem cell transplant. These receptors were obtained from a child younger than two with acute myeloid leukemia, due to receive a stem cell transplant.

This clonotype was seen repeatedly, ten times or more. The chain is built from TRBV6-5 and TRBJ2-1, with D unresolved. V was trimmed by 2 bases and J by 4 bases, leaving 6 bases between them. This CDR3 is 13 amino acids long. Germline CDR1 reads MNHEY; CDR2 reads SVGAGI. Here the CDR3 reads CASSYRRYNEQFF. The CDR3 nucleotides read TGTGCCAGCAGTTACCGGCGGTACAATGAGCAGTTCTTC.

The chain is built from TRBV7-8 and TRBJ2-2; 12 nucleotides line up with TRBD2. Trimming at V came to 8 bases and at J to 2 bases, leaving 15 bases not matched to a gene. Germline V gives CDR1 SGHVS, CDR2 FQNEAQ. This CDR3 contains 19 residues. CDR3 DNA: TGTGCCAGCCCCCCTACAACGACTAGCGGGGGACTAAACACCGGGGAGCTGTTTTTT. Translated, it gives CASPPTTTSGGLNTGELFF.